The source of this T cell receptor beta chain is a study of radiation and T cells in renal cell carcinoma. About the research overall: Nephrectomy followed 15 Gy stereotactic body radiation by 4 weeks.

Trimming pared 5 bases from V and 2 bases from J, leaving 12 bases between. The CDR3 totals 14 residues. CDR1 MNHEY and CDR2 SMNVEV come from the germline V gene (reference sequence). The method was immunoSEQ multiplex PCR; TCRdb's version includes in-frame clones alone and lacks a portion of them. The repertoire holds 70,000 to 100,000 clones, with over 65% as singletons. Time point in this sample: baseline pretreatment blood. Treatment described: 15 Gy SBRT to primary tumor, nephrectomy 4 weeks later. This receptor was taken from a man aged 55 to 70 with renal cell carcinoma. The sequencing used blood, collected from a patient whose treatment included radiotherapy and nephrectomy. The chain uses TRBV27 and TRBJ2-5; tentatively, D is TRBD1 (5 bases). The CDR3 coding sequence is TGTGCCAGCAGTCTCGCAGACAGTCAAGAGACCCAGTACTTC. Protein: CASSLADSQETQYF.